A single TCR beta chain is shown here with its context. The same CDR3 is also encoded by other DNA sequences in this sample. These data come from a study of blood T cell repertoires in COVID-19. Looking at the study overall: Spain, Italy and the United States supplied samples that represented acute and convalescent COVID-19. The analysed material was cDNA or gDNA that came from T cells, B-cell-depleted T cells, or PBMCs.

In the study's own analysis: From reference gene primer amplification, estimates of nucleated cell counts were derived. The table came from immunoSEQ multiplex PCR; TCRdb's copy has only in-frame clones and leaves some out. D and trimming come from the DNA, and the V and J calls and clone size come from that table. The sample lists 110,000 to 150,000 clones; around 81% were seen once. After removal of 2 bases from V and 1 base from J, the junction contained 2 bases not matched to a gene. Germline loops: CDR1 MNHEY, CDR2 SMNVEV (reference sequence). This CDR3 comprises 14 residues. This TCR was recovered from a woman between 50 and 59 years old with acute or convalescent COVID-19. The chain is built from TRBV27 and TRBJ2-7; 7 nucleotides align to TRBD1. The specimen sequenced was peripheral blood. The CDR3 DNA reads as TGTGCCAGCAGTTTAGGGGGACAGTCCTACGAGCAGTACTTC. Translation: CASSLGGQSYEQYF.